This paragraph reports one T cell receptor (beta chain). The read halts 3 residues ahead of the CDR3 end, with the missing end drawn from the germline J gene. Only in-frame clones appear in the TCRdb table, and some are missing; sequencing was by immunoSEQ multiplex PCR. The sample table sets out around 23,000 clones. Germline loops: CDR1 MNHNS, CDR2 SASEGT. V gave up 3 bases and J gave up 0 bases, with 8 bases separating them. The CDR3 consists of 15 residues. These data are taken from a study of T cells in women clearing cervical HPV infection. Study-level information: Controls gave blood once infection was undetectable; cases at lesion identification. For cases, blood was sampled a median around 150 days after lesion detection, interquartile range about 90 to 200 days.

The rearrangement uses TRBV6-1 and TRBJ1-4; no clear D. This sequence was found in a woman between 18 and 75 years old with a cervical HPV16 infection that either progressed to CIN3+ or cleared (not recorded which). The specimen sequenced was blood buffy coat. The sequenced part of the CDR3 DNA is TGTGCCAGCAGTGACAGAGTCGCAACTAATGAAAAA. Protein product: CASSDRVATNEK. The complete CDR3 protein is CASSDRVATNEKLFF.